This T cell receptor (beta chain) originates from a study of precursors of human CD4 cytotoxic T cells (dated by TCRdb to the late 2010s). Study-wide context: CD4+ memory subsets from 14 donors in total were covered by the bulk TCR-seq analysis. Sequences for both the TCRalpha and TCRbeta chains came out of the TCR-seq analysis of 12 to 15 donors (table S7).

Bulk UMI-based TCR sequencing was performed on four sorted CD4+ memory subsets (TCM, TEM, IL-7Rhigh TEMRA, IL-7R- TEMRA) to test a precursor-effector relationship among CD4 cytotoxic T cells. The cells came from peripheral blood mononuclear cells that had been isolated from human blood. This sample was sequenced with an Illumina MiSeq. The source study handled its data this way. The Shannon-Wiener index, computed in VDJtools, was used to measure repertoire diversity. A TCRbeta clonotype was considered expanded if its clonotype frequency was 3 or more. Clones were called with MiXCR by TCRdb after fastp trimmed the public reads at Q25, and only in-frame beta chains were retained. Rows merge per CDR3 protein into single entries with the most common DNA and genes. These V and J calls rely on TCRdb rather than the paper's analysis. Within this sample are about 340 distinct CDR3 sequences, with roughly a sixth of them counted one time only. The ten largest clonotypes hold 15% to 20% of the sample.

Overall study results and their limits: Compared with the TCM and TEM subsets, the IL-7Rhigh and IL-7R- TEMRA subsets had more restricted TCR repertoires, marked by lower diversity and more expanded clonotypes. According to the authors, a human observational design cannot definitively establish the direction of differentiation between precursor and effector cells. Expanded effector clonotypes made up a larger fraction of IL-7Rhigh TEMRA clonotypes than of TEM or TCM clonotypes. Only about 95% of the 14 donors were included in some of the bulk TCR-seq comparisons, which suggests that not every subset was available for every donor.

Relative to its sample, this clonotype is large (0.1 to 1%). No antigen is known for it. Base-call qualities are not available, and no considerably larger clone is one nucleotide away. The CDR3 spans 13 residues, from the cysteine through the phenylalanine. The sequence is cut down to CDR3 DNA, 39 bases in frame from base 1. CDR1 and CDR2 were assigned from the germline V gene as SGHRS and YFSETQ. Trimming costs V 2 bases and J 7 bases, and their ends lie 9 bases apart. The sequence joins TRBV5-1 to TRBJ1-4, with the D gene uncertain. The sequence was collected from a human donor in good health. The source material was memory CD4+ T cells from blood (PBMCs). CDR3 reads: CASSFSESEKLFF. The nucleotide sequence is TGCGCCAGCAGCTTTTCGGAGAGTGAAAAACTGTTTTTT.